This TCR beta chain was profiled in a study of response to subunit inactivated influenza vaccine. Study-level results: That few new T cells are recruited by each seasonal influenza vaccination was the authors' suggestion.

A single record per CDR3 protein comes from TCRdb applying MiXCR to the RT-PCR reads. In the table there are a few hundred thousand distinct CDR3 sequences, approximately 11% of which are singletons. The table lists this clonotype with many counts. Its specificity is not known. The clonotype was recovered from a man aged 45-60 years who received an inactivated influenza vaccine. Here the sequenced sample was PBMCs from blood, taken 45 days after vaccination.

The CDR3 reads CSVGGTGSTSNTEAFF. Here the CDR3 DNA reads TGCAGCGTCGGAGGGACAGGGTCAACCTCAAACACTGAAGCTTTCTTT. The V and J genes are TRBV29-1 and TRBJ1-1; 9 bases align to TRBD1. The germline CDR1 and CDR2 sequences are SQVTM and ANQGSEA. The V gene end was trimmed by 6 bases and the J gene end by 2 bases; junction bases not matched to a gene: 13. This CDR3 has 16 residues.